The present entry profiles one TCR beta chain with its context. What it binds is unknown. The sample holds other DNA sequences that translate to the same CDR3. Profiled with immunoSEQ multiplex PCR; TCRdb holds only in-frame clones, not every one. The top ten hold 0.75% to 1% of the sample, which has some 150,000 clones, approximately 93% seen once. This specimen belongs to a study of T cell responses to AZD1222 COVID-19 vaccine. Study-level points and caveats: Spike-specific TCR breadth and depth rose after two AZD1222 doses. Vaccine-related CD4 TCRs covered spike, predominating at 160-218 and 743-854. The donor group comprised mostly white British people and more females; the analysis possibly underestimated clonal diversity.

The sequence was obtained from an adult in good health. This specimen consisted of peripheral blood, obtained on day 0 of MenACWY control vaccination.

CDR3 in DNA: TGTGCCAGCAGTGAGGGGAGGAACACTGAAGCTTTCTTT. Translating it yields CASSEGRNTEAFF. The rearrangement joins TRBV2 to TRBJ1-1; D is ambiguous. This CDR3 has 13 amino acids. The V gene lost 3 bases and the J gene lost 1 base, with 6 bases spanning the gap. CDR1 is SNHLY, CDR2 FYNNEI, per germline.